The rows below give T cell receptor beta chains drawn from one sample of a study of T-cell reconstitution after alpha-beta-depleted transplantation in children. One entry per CDR3 protein, called by TCRdb with MiXCR from the PCR reads. Here the sample spans 190,000 or so distinct CDR3 sequences, more than 6.5% being singletons. This sample comprised PBMCs from the stem cell graft donor, obtained from the stem cell graft. The receptors were gathered from a human donor who donated a stem cell graft to a child with Wiskott-Aldrich syndrome. The CDR3 runs from the conserved cysteine through the conserved F or W. The D gene is left open where the match is weak. The size of a clone is reported for some rows only, either as once, few or many, or as a class for expanded clones.

V gene,clone size,D gene,J gene,CDR3 DNA,CDR3 protein
TRBV12-3/TRBV12-4,many,NA,TRBJ1-6,TGTGCCAGCACCATTTTGGGGCAGAAAAATTCACCCCTCCACTTT,CASTILGQKNSPLHF
TRBV5-1,many,NA,TRBJ2-7,TGCGCCAGCAGTCACGCCTACGAGCAGTACTTC,CASSHAYEQYF
TRBV27,many,NA,TRBJ2-3,TGTGCCAGCAGTCCCCCTCGAGCGGCAGTGACAGATACGCAGTATTTT,CASSPPRAAVTDTQYF
TRBV20-1,many,NA,TRBJ1-4,TGCAGTGCTTTACAGGGAGGTTGGGAAAAACTGTTTTTT,CSALQGGWEKLFF
TRBV24-1,many,TRBD1,TRBJ2-1,TGTGCCACCAGTGATTTCTCCGGGACAGGGTGGAAAGGGGAGCAGTTCTTC,CATSDFSGTGWKGEQFF
TRBV6-1,many,TRBD1,TRBJ2-2,TGTGCCAGCAGCCCCCTTCGACAGGGATGGGACACCGGGGAGCTGTTTTTT,CASSPLRQGWDTGELFF
TRBV7-2,many,TRBD2,TRBJ2-5,TGTGCCAGCAGCTTAGGGGGACTAGCGGGACCCCAAGAGACCCAGTACTTC,CASSLGGLAGPQETQYF
TRBV7-9,many,TRBD1,TRBJ2-3,TGTGCCAGCAGCTTCCTCCCAGGGGGAGCCTCAGATACGCAGTATTTT,CASSFLPGGASDTQYF
TRBV25-1,many,NA,TRBJ2-5,TGTGCCAGCTTCGCGGGGACCCAGTACTTC,CASFAGTQYF
TRBV29-1,many,NA,TRBJ1-1,TGCAGCGTGGCATGGAAAGTCTGGGCCGCTGAAGCTTTCTTT,CSVAWKVWAAEAFF
TRBV7-9,NA,NA,TRBJ2-1,TGTGCCAGCAGCTTACACCCCAGGGGCGAGAACAATGAGCAGTTCTTC,CASSLHPRGENNEQFF
TRBV12-3/TRBV12-4,many,NA,TRBJ1-5,TGTGCCAGCAGTCCCAGGAGAAGCAATCAGCCCCAGCATTTT,CASSPRRSNQPQHF
TRBV16,many,TRBD1,TRBJ1-5,TGTGCCAGCAGCCAAATGACAGGGCAGAGCAATCAGCCCCAGCATTTT,CASSQMTGQSNQPQHF
TRBV7-9,NA,NA,TRBJ1-5,TGTGCCAGCAGCTTAGGGGGGGGAATTCAGCCCCAGCATTTT,CASSLGGGIQPQHF
TRBV5-1,many,TRBD1,TRBJ1-1,TGCGCCAGCAGCTTGGCGGGACAGGGGGCAAGGAACACTGAAGCTTTCTTT,CASSLAGQGARNTEAFF
TRBV6-5,many,NA,TRBJ2-7,TGTGCCAGCAGTTATCAGGGAAAGAGAACCTACGAGCAGTACTTC,CASSYQGKRTYEQYF
TRBV29-1,many,NA,TRBJ2-1,TGCAGCGTTGGGATAACCTACAATGAGCAGTTCTTC,CSVGITYNEQFF
TRBV28,many,NA,TRBJ1-4,TGTGCCAGCAGGTCCACTAATGAAAAACTGTTTTTT,CASRSTNEKLFF
TRBV5-1,many,NA,TRBJ2-5,TGCGCCAGCAGCTCCATCGGACCCCAAGAGACCCAGTACTTC,CASSSIGPQETQYF
TRBV28,many,NA,TRBJ2-1,TGTGCCAGCAGTTCCCCTAAGGCAGGGGGGATGAGACACGATGAGCAGTTCTTC,CASSSPKAGGMRHDEQFF
TRBV25-1,many,TRBD2,TRBJ2-5,TGTGCCAGCAGTGGGGTAGGGACTAGCGGGACGGAGACCCAGTACTTC,CASSGVGTSGTETQYF
TRBV7-7,many,TRBD1,TRBJ2-2,TGTGCCAGCAGCGTATCACTTGGGACAGGGACCGGGGAGCTGTTTTTT,CASSVSLGTGTGELFF
TRBV29-1,many,NA,TRBJ2-7,TGCAGCGTGACTGGATACACTTGGGAGCAGTACTTC,CSVTGYTWEQYF
TRBV5-1,many,NA,TRBJ1-5,TGCGCCAGCAGCCCGGAGGGGGATCAGCCCCAGCATTTT,CASSPEGDQPQHF
TRBV9,many,NA,TRBJ1-1,TGTGCCAGCAGCGTAACCCCCGGGACCGGGAACACTGAAGCTTTCTTT,CASSVTPGTGNTEAFF
TRBV5-1,few,TRBD2,TRBJ2-5,TGCGCCAGCAGCTTGAGTCTTGCGGGAGGGCTGGGAGAAGAGACCCAGTACTTC,CASSLSLAGGLGEETQYF
TRBV4-2,NA,NA,TRBJ2-5,TGTGCCATCGGCTTACCTTTCGAAGAGACCCAGTACTTC,CAIGLPFEETQYF
TRBV10-3,NA,NA,TRBJ1-1,TGTGCCATCAGTGAGTCCACAGGGTTAGGCACTGAAGCTTTCTTT,CAISESTGLGTEAFF
TRBV7-2,many,NA,TRBJ1-5,TGTGCCAGCAGCTTAATGGACGGTAGCAATCAGCCCCAGCATTTT,CASSLMDGSNQPQHF
TRBV15,many,NA,TRBJ2-5,TGTGCCACCAGCAGAGATTCCGGGGGCAGTGAGACCCAGTACTTC,CATSRDSGGSETQYF
TRBV18,few,TRBD2,TRBJ2-3,TGTGCCAGCGCGGGGGGGCCACACACAGATACGCAGTATTTT,CASAGGPHTDTQYF
TRBV6-5,NA,NA,TRBJ2-1,TGTGCCAGCAGTTACACATATTCGGGAGACAATGAGCAGTTCTTC,CASSYTYSGDNEQFF
TRBV12-3/TRBV12-4,few,NA,TRBJ1-5,TGTGCCAGCAGTCAAATAGGAACCGGGCCCCAGCATTTT,CASSQIGTGPQHF
TRBV18,few,NA,TRBJ1-2,TGTGCCAGCTCATCGGTTTCAGGGACGGCAAACTATGGCTACACCTTC,CASSSVSGTANYGYTF
TRBV18,many,NA,TRBJ2-1,TGTGCCAGCTCACCACGTAGGCAGGGGGGCAATGAGCAGTTCTTC,CASSPRRQGGNEQFF
TRBV4-3,many,NA,TRBJ2-2,TGCGCCAGCAGCCAGGGGACAAACACCGGGGAGCTGTTTTTT,CASSQGTNTGELFF
TRBV12-3/TRBV12-4,few,TRBD1,TRBJ1-2,TGTGCCAGCAGTCCAAGACCCCCGGGACAGGTGCCCGTGAACTACACCTTC,CASSPRPPGQVPVNYTF
TRBV11-2,NA,NA,TRBJ2-1,TGTGCCAGCAGCCCAATGGGGGGACACTTTTACAATGAGCAGTTCTTC,CASSPMGGHFYNEQFF
TRBV5-1,many,NA,TRBJ2-7,TGCGCCAGCAGCCCCGCGGGACCGCCCTACGAGCAGTACTTC,CASSPAGPPYEQYF
TRBV5-1,few,NA,TRBJ2-2,TGCGCCAGCAGCACAGCGGGACAGACAACCGGGGAGCTGTTTTTT,CASSTAGQTTGELFF
TRBV24-1,NA,TRBD1,TRBJ2-2,TGTGCCACCAGTGATCCCCCCGGGACAGGGGTCGGGACCGGGGAGCTGTTTTTT,CATSDPPGTGVGTGELFF
TRBV18,few,NA,TRBJ1-1,TGTGCCAGCTCATCTGGGGGCTTCTTAACCGACCCTGAAGCTTTCTTT,CASSSGGFLTDPEAFF
TRBV7-2,many,TRBD2,TRBJ2-2,TGTGCCAGCAGCTCCCTCGCGGGGGGCTCACCCGGGGAGCTGTTTTTT,CASSSLAGGSPGELFF
TRBV15,many,NA,TRBJ2-7,TGTGCCACCAGCAGAGCAGGTGAATATCGAGATGAGCAGTACTTC,CATSRAGEYRDEQYF
TRBV20-1,many,TRBD2,TRBJ2-1,TGCAGTGCCGGACTAGCGGGAGGGCCGGTCCCGGAGGCTCCCCGCGAGCAGTTCTTC,CSAGLAGGPVPEAPREQFF
TRBV25-1,many,NA,TRBJ1-1,TGTGCCAGCAGTCCATCAATTCTGGGGAGTGAAGCTTTCTTT,CASSPSILGSEAFF
TRBV5-1,medium-sized,TRBD1,TRBJ2-7,TGCGCCAGCAGCTCCGAGGGGGCATCAAACGAGCAGTACTTC,CASSSEGASNEQYF
TRBV7-2,NA,NA,TRBJ1-4,TGTGCCAGCAGCTTACGCCGGACAACTAATGAAAAACTGTTTTTT,CASSLRRTTNEKLFF
TRBV9,many,NA,TRBJ2-2,TGTGCCAGCAGCGTCGATCCGGGGAACACCGGGGAGCTGTTTTTT,CASSVDPGNTGELFF
TRBV11-2,NA,NA,TRBJ2-3,TGTGCCAGCAGCTCCGGGCTCCTAGGCGGGACAGATACGCAGTATTTT,CASSSGLLGGTDTQYF
TRBV20-1,NA,TRBD2,TRBJ2-5,TGCAGTGCCTCCGGACTAGCGGGAGGGAAGACCCAGTACTTC,CSASGLAGGKTQYF
TRBV5-1,NA,TRBD1,TRBJ1-1,TGCGCCAGCAGCTCGAGACAGGGACCGAACACTGAAGCTTTCTTT,CASSSRQGPNTEAFF
TRBV20-1,many,TRBD2,TRBJ2-5,TGCAGTGCTAGTGGATCAGGGAGGGCCGATGAGACCCAGTACTTC,CSASGSGRADETQYF
TRBV7-2,many,NA,TRBJ2-7,TGTGCCAGCAGCAATCAAAGGTTCTACGAGCAGTACTTC,CASSNQRFYEQYF
TRBV5-1,many,TRBD2,TRBJ2-1,TGCGCCAGCAGTTTTACCCGGACCACATGGGGGGGTGAGCAGTTCTTC,CASSFTRTTWGGEQFF
TRBV29-1,many,NA,TRBJ2-1,TGCAGCGTTGAAGATTCGAGTCTCCAGCAGTTCTTC,CSVEDSSLQQFF
TRBV5-6,many,TRBD1,TRBJ1-1,TGTGCCAGCAGCCCTGGACAGGGACGCTCTGAAGCTTTCTTT,CASSPGQGRSEAFF
TRBV19,many,NA,TRBJ2-7,TGTGCCAGTAGTATTAGGGGTTCCTTCGGGGAGCAGTACTTC,CASSIRGSFGEQYF
TRBV7-2,NA,TRBD2,TRBJ2-2,TGTGCCAGCAGCTTAAATCCAGCGGGAGTAACCGGGGAGCTGTTTTTT,CASSLNPAGVTGELFF
TRBV12-3/TRBV12-4,many,NA,TRBJ1-2,TGTGCCAGCAGACCGGGAAGCTATGGCTACACCTTC,CASRPGSYGYTF